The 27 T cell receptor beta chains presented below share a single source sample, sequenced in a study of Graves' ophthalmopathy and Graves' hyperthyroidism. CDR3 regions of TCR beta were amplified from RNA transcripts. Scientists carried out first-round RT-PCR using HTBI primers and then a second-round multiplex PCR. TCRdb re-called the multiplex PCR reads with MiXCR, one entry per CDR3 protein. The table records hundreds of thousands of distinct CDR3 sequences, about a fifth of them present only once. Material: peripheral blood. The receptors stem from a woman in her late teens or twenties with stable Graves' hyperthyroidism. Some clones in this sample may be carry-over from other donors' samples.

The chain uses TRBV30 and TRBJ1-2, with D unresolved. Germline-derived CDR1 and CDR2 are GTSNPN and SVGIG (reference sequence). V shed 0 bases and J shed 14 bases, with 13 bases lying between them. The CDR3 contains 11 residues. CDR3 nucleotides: TGTGCCTGGAGTGTATTTGGGGTTTATACCTTC. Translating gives CAWSVFGVYTF.

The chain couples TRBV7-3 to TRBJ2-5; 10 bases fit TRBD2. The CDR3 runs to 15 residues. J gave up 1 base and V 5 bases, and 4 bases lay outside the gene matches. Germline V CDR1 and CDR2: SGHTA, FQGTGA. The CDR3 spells CASSVAGGRQETQYF. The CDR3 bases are TGTGCCAGCAGCGTAGCGGGGGGCCGCCAAGAGACCCAGTACTTC.

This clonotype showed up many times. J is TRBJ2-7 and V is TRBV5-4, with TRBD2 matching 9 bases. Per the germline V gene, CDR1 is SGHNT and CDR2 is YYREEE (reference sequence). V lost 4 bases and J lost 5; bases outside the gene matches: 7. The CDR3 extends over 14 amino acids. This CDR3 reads CASSASGRKNEQYF. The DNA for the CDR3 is TGTGCCAGCAGCGCAAGCGGGAGGAAGAACGAGCAGTACTTC.

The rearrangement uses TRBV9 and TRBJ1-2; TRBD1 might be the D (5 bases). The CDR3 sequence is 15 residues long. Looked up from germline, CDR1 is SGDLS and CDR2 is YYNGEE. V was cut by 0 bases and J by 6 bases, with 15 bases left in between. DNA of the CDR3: TGTGCCAGCAGCGTAGTCCCACAGGCGCCTGATGGCTACACCTTC. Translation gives CASSVVPQAPDGYTF. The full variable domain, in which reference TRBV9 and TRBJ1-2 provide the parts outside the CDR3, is DSGVTQTPKHLITATGQRVTLRCSPRSGDLSVYWYQQSLDQGLQFLIQYYNGEERAKGNILERFSAQQFPDLHSELNLSSLELGDSALYFCASSVVPQAPDGYTFGSGTRLTVV.

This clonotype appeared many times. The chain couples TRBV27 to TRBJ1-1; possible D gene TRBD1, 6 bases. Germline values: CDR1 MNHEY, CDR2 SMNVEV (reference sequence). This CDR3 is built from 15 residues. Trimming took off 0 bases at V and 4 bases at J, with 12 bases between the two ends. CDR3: CASSLSGGEGTEAFF. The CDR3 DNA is TGTGCCAGCAGTTTATCAGGGGGGGAGGGCACTGAAGCTTTCTTT.

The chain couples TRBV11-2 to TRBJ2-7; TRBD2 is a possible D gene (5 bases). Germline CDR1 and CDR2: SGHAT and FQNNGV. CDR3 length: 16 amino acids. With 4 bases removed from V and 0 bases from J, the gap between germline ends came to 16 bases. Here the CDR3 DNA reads TGTGCCAGCAGCTGGCCGGGTGGGAGCCCCTCCTACGAGCAGTACTTC. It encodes CASSWPGGSPSYEQYF.

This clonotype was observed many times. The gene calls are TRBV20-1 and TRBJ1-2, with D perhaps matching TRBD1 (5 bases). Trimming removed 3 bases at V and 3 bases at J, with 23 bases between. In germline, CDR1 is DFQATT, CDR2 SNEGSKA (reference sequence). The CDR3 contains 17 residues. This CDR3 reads CSASPEKRGLVDYGYTF. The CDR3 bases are TGCAGTGCTAGTCCTGAGAAGAGGGGCCTGGTGGACTATGGCTACACCTTC.

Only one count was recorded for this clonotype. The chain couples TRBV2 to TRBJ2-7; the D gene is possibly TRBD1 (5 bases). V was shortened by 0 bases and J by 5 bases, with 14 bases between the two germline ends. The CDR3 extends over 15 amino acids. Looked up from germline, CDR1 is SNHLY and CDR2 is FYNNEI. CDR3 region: CASSEALRVRDEQYF. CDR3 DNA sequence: TGTGCCAGCAGTGAAGCGCTCAGGGTCAGGGACGAGCAGTACTTC.

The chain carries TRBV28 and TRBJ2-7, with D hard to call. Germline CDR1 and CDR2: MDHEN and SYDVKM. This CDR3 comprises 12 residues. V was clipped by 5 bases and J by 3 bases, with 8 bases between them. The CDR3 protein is CASSKPYYEQYF. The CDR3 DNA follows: TGTGCCAGCAGTAAACCCTACTACGAGCAGTACTTC.

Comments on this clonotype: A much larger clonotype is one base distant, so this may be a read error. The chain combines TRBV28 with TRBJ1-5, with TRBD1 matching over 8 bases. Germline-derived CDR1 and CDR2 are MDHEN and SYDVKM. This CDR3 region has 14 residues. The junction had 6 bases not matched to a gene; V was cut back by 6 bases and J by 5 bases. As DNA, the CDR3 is TGTGCCAGCAGCTCAGGGACAGGCTATCAGCCCCAGCATTTT. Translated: CASSSGTGYQPQHF.

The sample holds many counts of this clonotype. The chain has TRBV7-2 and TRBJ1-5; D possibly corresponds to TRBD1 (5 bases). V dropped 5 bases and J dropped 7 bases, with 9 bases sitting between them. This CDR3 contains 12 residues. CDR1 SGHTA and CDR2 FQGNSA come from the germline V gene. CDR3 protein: CASSPWGQPQHF. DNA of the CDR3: TGTGCCAGCAGCCCTTGGGGCCAGCCCCAGCATTTT. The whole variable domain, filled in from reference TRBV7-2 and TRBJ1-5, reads GAGVSQSPSNKVTEKGKDVELRCDPISGHTALYWYRQSLGQGLEFLIYFQGNSAPDKSGLPSDRFSAERTGGSVSTLTIQRTQQEDSAVYLCASSPWGQPQHFGDGTRLSIL.

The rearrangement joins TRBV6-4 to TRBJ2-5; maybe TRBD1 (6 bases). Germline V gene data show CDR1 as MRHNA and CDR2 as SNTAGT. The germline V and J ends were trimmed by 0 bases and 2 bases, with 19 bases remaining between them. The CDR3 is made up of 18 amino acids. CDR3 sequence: CASSDSQWGQSLQETQYF. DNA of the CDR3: TGTGCCAGCAGTGACTCACAATGGGGACAATCACTTCAAGAGACCCAGTACTTC.

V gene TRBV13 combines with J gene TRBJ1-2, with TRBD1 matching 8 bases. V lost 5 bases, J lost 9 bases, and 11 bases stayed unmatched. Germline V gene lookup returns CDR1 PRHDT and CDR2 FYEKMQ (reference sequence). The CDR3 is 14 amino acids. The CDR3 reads CASSGPRGRDRYTF. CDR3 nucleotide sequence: TGTGCCAGCAGCGGACCCAGGGGGCGGGATCGCTACACCTTC.

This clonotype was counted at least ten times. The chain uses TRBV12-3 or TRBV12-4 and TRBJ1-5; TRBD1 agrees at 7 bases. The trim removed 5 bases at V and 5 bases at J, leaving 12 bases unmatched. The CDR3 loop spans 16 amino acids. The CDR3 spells CASSPTHRGRDQPQHF. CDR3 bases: TGTGCCAGCAGTCCGACGCACAGGGGCCGGGATCAGCCCCAGCATTTT.

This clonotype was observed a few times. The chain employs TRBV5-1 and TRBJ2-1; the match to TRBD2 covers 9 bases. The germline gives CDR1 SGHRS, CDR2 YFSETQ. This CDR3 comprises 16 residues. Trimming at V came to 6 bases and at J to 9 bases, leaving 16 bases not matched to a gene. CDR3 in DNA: TGCGCCAGCACCGTCGCGGGGGTAGCGGGAGTAACTGAGCAGTTCTTC. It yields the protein CASTVAGVAGVTEQFF.

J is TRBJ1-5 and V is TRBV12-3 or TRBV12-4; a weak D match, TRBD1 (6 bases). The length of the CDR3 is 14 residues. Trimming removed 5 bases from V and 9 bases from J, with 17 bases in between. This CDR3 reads CASSTQGSGVPQHF. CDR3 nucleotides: TGTGCCAGCAGTACACAGGGCTCAGGGGTGCCCCAGCATTTT.

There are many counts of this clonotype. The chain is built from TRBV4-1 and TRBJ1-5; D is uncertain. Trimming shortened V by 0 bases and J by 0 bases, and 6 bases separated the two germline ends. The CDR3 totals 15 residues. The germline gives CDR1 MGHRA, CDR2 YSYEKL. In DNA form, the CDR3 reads TGCGCCAGCAGCCAAGACGGTTATAGCAATCAGCCCCAGCATTTT. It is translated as CASSQDGYSNQPQHF.

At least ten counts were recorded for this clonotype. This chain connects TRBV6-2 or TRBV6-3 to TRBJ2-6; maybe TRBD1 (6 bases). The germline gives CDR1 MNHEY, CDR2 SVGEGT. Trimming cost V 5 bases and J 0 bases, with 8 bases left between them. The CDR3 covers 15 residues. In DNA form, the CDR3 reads TGTGCCAGCAGTCTGGACAGCTCTGGGGCCAACGTCCTGACTTTC. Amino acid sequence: CASSLDSSGANVLTF.

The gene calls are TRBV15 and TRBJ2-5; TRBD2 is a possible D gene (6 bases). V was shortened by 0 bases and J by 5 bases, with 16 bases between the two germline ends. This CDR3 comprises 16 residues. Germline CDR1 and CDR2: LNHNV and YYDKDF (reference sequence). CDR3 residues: CATSRDQGLHSETQYF. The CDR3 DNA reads TGTGCCACCAGCAGAGATCAGGGACTCCATTCGGAGACCCAGTACTTC.

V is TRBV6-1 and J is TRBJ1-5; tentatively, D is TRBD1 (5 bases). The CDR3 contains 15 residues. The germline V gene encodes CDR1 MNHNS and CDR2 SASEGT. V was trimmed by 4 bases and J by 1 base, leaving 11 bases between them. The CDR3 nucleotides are TGTGCCAGCAGTGCTGAACAGGCGAGCAATCAGCCCCAGCATTTT. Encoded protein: CASSAEQASNQPQHF.

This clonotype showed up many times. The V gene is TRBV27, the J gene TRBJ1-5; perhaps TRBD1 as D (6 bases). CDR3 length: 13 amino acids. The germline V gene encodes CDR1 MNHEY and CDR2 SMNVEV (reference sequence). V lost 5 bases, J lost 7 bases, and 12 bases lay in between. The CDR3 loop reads CASSIQGRQPQHF. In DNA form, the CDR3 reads TGTGCCAGCAGTATACAGGGTCGGCAGCCCCAGCATTTT.

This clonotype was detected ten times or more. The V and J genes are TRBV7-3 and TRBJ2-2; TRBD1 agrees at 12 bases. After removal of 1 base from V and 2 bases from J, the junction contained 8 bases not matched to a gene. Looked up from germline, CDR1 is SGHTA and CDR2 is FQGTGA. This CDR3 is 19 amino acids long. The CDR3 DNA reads TGTGCCAGCAGCTTAAGCCCCTCCGGGACAGGGGGCAACACCGGGGAGCTGTTTTTT. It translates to CASSLSPSGTGGNTGELFF.

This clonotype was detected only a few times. CDR3 nucleotides: TGTGCCACCAGCTTTGTACAGGAATACCAAGAGACCCAGTACTTC. Its translation is CATSFVQEYQETQYF. The chain is built from TRBV15 and TRBJ2-5, with TRBD1 as a possible D gene (5 bases). The germline gives CDR1 LNHNV, CDR2 YYDKDF (reference sequence). V gave up 5 bases and J gave up 0 bases, with 13 bases separating them. The CDR3 length is 15 residues.

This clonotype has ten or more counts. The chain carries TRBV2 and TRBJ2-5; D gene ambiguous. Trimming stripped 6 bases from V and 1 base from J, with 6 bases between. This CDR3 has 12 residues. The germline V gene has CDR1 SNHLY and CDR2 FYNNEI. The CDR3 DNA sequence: TGTGCCAGCAGAAGGCCCCAAGAGACCCAGTACTTC. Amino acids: CASRRPQETQYF.

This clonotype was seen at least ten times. The CDR3 loop reads CASSLFLGLSHQETQYF. Here the CDR3 DNA reads TGTGCCAGCAGCTTATTTTTAGGGTTGTCTCACCAAGAGACCCAGTACTTC. This chain uses TRBV11-2 with TRBJ2-5, with D unresolved. Germline CDR1 is SGHAT and CDR2 is FQNNGV. The CDR3 has 17 residues. Trimming removed 2 bases from V and 0 bases from J, with 16 bases in between.

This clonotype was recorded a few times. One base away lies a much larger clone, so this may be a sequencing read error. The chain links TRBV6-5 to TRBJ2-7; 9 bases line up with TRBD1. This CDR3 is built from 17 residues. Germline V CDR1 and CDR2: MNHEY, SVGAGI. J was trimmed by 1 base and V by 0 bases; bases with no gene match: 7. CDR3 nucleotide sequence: TGTGCCAGCAGTTACTCTCAAGGACAGGGGTTTTCCTACGAGCAGTACTTC. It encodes CASSYSQGQGFSYEQYF.

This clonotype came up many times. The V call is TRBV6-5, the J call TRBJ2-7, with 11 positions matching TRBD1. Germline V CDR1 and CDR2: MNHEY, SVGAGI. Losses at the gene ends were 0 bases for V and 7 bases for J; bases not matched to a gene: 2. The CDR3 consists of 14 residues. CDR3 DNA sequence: TGTGCCAGCAGTTACTCGAGGGACAGGGGGGAGCAGTACTTC. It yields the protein CASSYSRDRGEQYF.